These 26 T cell receptor beta chains originate from one sample sequenced in a study of vaccination effects on CD4 cells after COVID-19. This table comes from immunoSEQ multiplex PCR, and its TCRdb copy is limited to in-frame clones, with some not included. The sample includes tens of thousands of clones, roughly two thirds of them seen just once. Antigens of these TCRs are unknown. Ahead of sequencing, the ViraFEST assay grew antigen-specific CD4+ T cells using viral peptide pools. Following culture for approximately 11 days, CD4+ T cells were isolated. By PCR, the person was confirmed to have had SARS-CoV-2 infection between March and December 2020. The source was CD4+ T cells from PBMCs cultured with SARS-CoV-2 spike peptides, collected before COVID-19 vaccination. The receptors come from a human donor who had a prior SARS-CoV-2 infection.

CDR3 region: CAWSVQGAGNTIYF. The CDR3 bases are TGTGCCTGGAGTGTACAGGGGGCTGGAAACACCATATATTTT. The V gene is TRBV30, the J gene TRBJ1-3; TRBD1 matches 8 bases. CDR1 and CDR2 from the germline V gene are GTSNPN and SVGIG (reference sequence). V lost 0 bases, J lost 2 bases, and 0 bases stayed unmatched. The CDR3 spans 14 residues.

V and J are TRBV24-1 and TRBJ1-6; 7 bases agree with TRBD1. There are 14 residues in the CDR3. V was pared by 8 bases and J by 8 bases, with 8 bases of the junction left unmatched. From germline, CDR1 is KGHDR and CDR2 SFDVKD. The CDR3 DNA reads as TGTGCCACCACCCAGGGGGGACTTCATTCACCCCTCCACTTT. This encodes CATTQGGLHSPLHF.

The CDR3 spells CASSLAGTGFNEQFF. The CDR3 coding sequence is TGTGCCAGCAGCTTAGCCGGGACAGGTTTCAATGAGCAGTTCTTC. V and J are TRBV7-8 and TRBJ2-1, with 8 bases that match TRBD1. The CDR3 runs to 15 residues. The trim removed 0 bases at V and 6 bases at J, leaving 4 bases unmatched. Germline V gene lookup returns CDR1 SGHVS and CDR2 FQNEAQ. The full variable domain, with the rest looked up from reference TRBV7-8 and TRBJ2-1, is GAGVSQSPRYKVAKRGQDVALRCDPISGHVSLFWYQQALGQGPEFLTYFQNEAQLDKSGLPSDRFFAERPEGSVSTLKIQRTQQEDSAVYLCASSLAGTGFNEQFFGPGTRLTVL.

The V call is TRBV30, the J call TRBJ2-7, with D tentatively TRBD1 (5 bases). The length of the CDR3 is 15 residues. Trimming took 0 bases from V and 5 from J, leaving 17 bases between them. Germline loops: CDR1 GTSNPN, CDR2 SVGIG (reference sequence). Written as DNA, the CDR3 is TGTGCCTGGAGTGTACTTATGGGGCCGGTCAACGAGCAGTACTTC. Protein product: CAWSVLMGPVNEQYF. Variable domain in full (rest from reference TRBV30 and TRBJ2-7): SQTIHQWPATLVQPVGSPLSLECTVEGTSNPNLYWYRQAAGRGLQLLFYSVGIGQISSEVPQNLSASRPQDRQFILSSKKLLLSDSGFYLCAWSVLMGPVNEQYFGPGTRLTVT.

This clone appeared a few times. The chain uses TRBV3-1 (or the pseudogene TRBV3-2) and TRBJ2-1; D perhaps matches TRBD2 (5 bases). The CDR3 covers 16 residues. Germline CDR1 is LGHDT and CDR2 is YNNKEL (reference sequence). Trimming stripped 3 bases from V and 8 bases from J, with 20 bases between. In DNA form, the CDR3 reads TGTGCCAGCAGCCAGGTTACGGGGTTCGGAGAGGATGAGCAGTTCTTC. Translation gives CASSQVTGFGEDEQFF.

This rearrangement joins TRBV5-1 to TRBJ2-1; TRBD1 matches at 7 bases. Germline loops: CDR1 SGHRS, CDR2 YFSETQ. CDR3 length equals 15 residues. The V segment lost 2 bases and the J segment 9 bases; nucleotides outside the gene matches: 11. The CDR3 loop is CASSFADRESSEQFF. The CDR3 nucleotides are TGCGCCAGCAGCTTTGCCGACAGGGAATCTAGTGAGCAGTTCTTC.

V and J are TRBV5-4 and TRBJ2-6; D is undetermined. This CDR3 has 17 residues. Germline loops: CDR1 SGHNT, CDR2 YYREEE (reference sequence). With 0 bases removed from V and 0 bases from J, the gap between germline ends came to 10 bases. The CDR3 DNA follows: TGTGCCAGCAGCTTGGGTCAGTACAACTCTGGGGCCAACGTCCTGACTTTC. Protein sequence: CASSLGQYNSGANVLTF.

This chain uses TRBV5-1 with TRBJ2-1, with a tentative D call TRBD1 (6 bases). Germline V gene data show CDR1 as SGHRS and CDR2 as YFSETQ. The V and J ends lost 1 base and 5 bases respectively, with 13 bases between them. This CDR3 comprises 15 residues. The CDR3 protein is CASSLLIQGNNEQFF. DNA of the CDR3: TGCGCCAGCAGCTTGTTGATTCAGGGGAACAATGAGCAGTTCTTC. The full variable domain, completed using reference TRBV5-1 and TRBJ2-1, is KAGVTQTPRYLIKTRGQQVTLSCSPISGHRSVSWYQQTPGQGLQFLFEYFSETQRNKGNFPGRFSGRQFSNSRSEMNVSTLELGDSALYLCASSLLIQGNNEQFFGPGTRLTVL.

This clone has only a few counts. The chain carries TRBV2 and TRBJ2-2, with D perhaps matching TRBD2 (6 bases). The V and J ends lost 8 bases and 5 bases respectively, with 12 bases between them. The CDR3 runs 13 residues. Germline CDR1 and CDR2: SNHLY and FYNNEI. CDR3 nucleotide sequence: TGTGCCAGCGGGGTGGAGGGAACCGGGGAGCTGTTTTTT. This encodes CASGVEGTGELFF. The variable domain in full, completed from reference TRBV2 and TRBJ2-2, reads EPEVTQTPSHQVTQMGQEVILRCVPISNHLYFYWYRQILGQKVEFLVSFYNNEISEKSEIFDDQFSVERPDGSNFTLKIRSTKLEDSAMYFCASGVEGTGELFFGEGSRLTVL.

This chain connects TRBV29-1 to TRBJ1-5, with D maybe TRBD1 (5 bases). Germline V lookup: CDR1 SQVTM, CDR2 ANQGSEA. Deletions cut 6 bases from V and 5 bases from J, with 14 bases between. CDR3 length: 13 residues. The CDR3, as DNA: TGCAGCGTCGCTACAGGACAACATCAGCCCCAGCATTTT. Its protein product is CSVATGQHQPQHF.

The chain carries TRBV10-2 and TRBJ1-1; a weak D match, TRBD1 (6 bases). CDR1 and CDR2 from the germline V gene are WSHSY and SAAADI. V lost 0 bases and J 3 bases, leaving 8 bases between the germline ends. The CDR3 runs 14 residues. CDR3 coding DNA: TGCGCCAGCAGTGAGTCCCGGGGGCACACTGAAGCTTTCTTT. This translates into CASSESRGHTEAFF.

The rearrangement links TRBV12-3 or TRBV12-4 to TRBJ1-5; D uncertain. V dropped 1 base and J dropped 6 bases, with 4 bases sitting between them. CDR3 length: 12 residues. CDR3 sequence: CASSLESQPQHF. The CDR3 region has the DNA TGTGCCAGCAGTTTAGAGAGTCAGCCCCAGCATTTT.

V is TRBV24-1 and J is TRBJ1-2; D possibly corresponds to TRBD1 (6 bases). CDR1 and CDR2 (germline): KGHDR, SFDVKD. This CDR3 spans 15 amino acids. Trimming took 4 bases from V and 8 from J, leaving 19 bases between them. The CDR3 is CATSDPRTGSQGYTF. The CDR3 DNA reads as TGTGCCACCAGTGACCCCCGAACAGGGTCGCAAGGCTACACCTTC.

The sample holds a few counts of this clone. CDR3 loop: CIGLRGATNEKLFF. In nucleotides, the CDR3 is TGTATTGGGCTGCGCGGGGCAACTAATGAAAAACTGTTTTTT. The chain carries TRBV30 and TRBJ1-4, with D uncertain. CDR1 GTSNPN and CDR2 SVGIG come from the germline V gene (reference sequence). The CDR3 contains 14 residues. Together with reference TRBV30 and TRBJ1-4, the CDR3 gives the full variable domain: SQTIHQWPATLVQPVGSPLSLECTVEGTSNPNLYWYRQAAGRGLQLLFYSVGIGQISSEVPQNLSASRPQDRQFILSSKKLLLSDSGFYLCIGLRGATNEKLFFGSGTQLSVL.

V is TRBV11-2 and J is TRBJ2-3; 15 bases match TRBD2. Losses at the gene ends were 3 bases for V and 8 bases for J; bases not matched to a gene: 9. CDR1 is SGHAT, CDR2 FQNNGV, per germline. The CDR3 spans 17 residues. This chain's CDR3 is CASSLNLGTSGGSTQYF. CDR3 bases: TGTGCCAGCAGCTTGAACTTAGGGACTAGCGGGGGGTCTACGCAGTATTTT.

The chain employs TRBV2 and TRBJ2-3; TRBD2 matches 8 bases. Germline-derived CDR1 and CDR2 are SNHLY and FYNNEI. V trimming: 8 bases; J trimming: 4 bases; junction bases outside the gene matches: 11. CDR3 length: 15 amino acids. CDR3 in amino acids: CASCLGLALADTQYF. For the CDR3, the DNA is TGTGCCAGCTGCCTTGGACTAGCTCTTGCAGATACGCAGTATTTT.

This clone has just one count. V usage is TRBV5-5 and J usage is TRBJ1-5, with D tentatively TRBD1 (5 bases). Germline CDR1 is SGHKS and CDR2 is YYEKEE (reference sequence). The CDR3 has 14 residues. Between the trimmed V and J ends, which lost 0 bases and 7 bases, there was a span of 11 bases. The CDR3 bases are TGTGCCAGCAGCTTGGATTCCGGGGACCAGCCCCAGCATTTT. Translation: CASSLDSGDQPQHF.

This clone was counted once. The rearrangement joins TRBV2 to TRBJ2-5; D might be TRBD2 (6 bases). The CDR3 runs to 13 residues. Germline CDR1 and CDR2: SNHLY and FYNNEI. Trimming pared 5 bases from V and 2 bases from J, leaving 9 bases between. The CDR3 DNA is TGTGCCAGCAGTTCACTAGCTCAAGAGACCCAGTACTTC. It codes for CASSSLAQETQYF.

V is TRBV5-1 and J is TRBJ2-1, with 7 positions matching TRBD1. V lost 3 bases and J lost 6; bases outside the gene matches: 9. Germline-derived CDR1 and CDR2 are SGHRS and YFSETQ. The CDR3 contains 15 residues. CDR3 residues: CASSSGTAASNEQFF. The CDR3 DNA reads TGCGCCAGCAGCTCTGGGACAGCCGCCAGCAATGAGCAGTTCTTC.

The rearrangement uses TRBV10-2 and TRBJ2-3; 7 nucleotides agree with TRBD1. The V gene's germline CDR1 is WSHSY and CDR2 SAAADI. Trimming cost V 4 bases and J 2 bases; bases outside gene matches: 9. The length of the CDR3 is 16 residues. The CDR3 DNA follows: TGCGCCAGCAGTGGACCGGACAGGACCGACACAGATACGCAGTATTTT. As protein: CASSGPDRTDTDTQYF.

This clone occurred once. The rearrangement links TRBV2 to TRBJ2-7; the D is unclear. Germline V gene data show CDR1 as SNHLY and CDR2 as FYNNEI. The CDR3 length is 13 residues. Trimming removed 2 bases at V and 3 bases at J, with 8 bases between. CDR3 bases: TGTGCCAGCAGTGAATCGGACGGCTACGAGCAGTACTTC. Translation: CASSESDGYEQYF.

The CDR3 here is CASSDDRGPMRQYF. In DNA form, the CDR3 reads TGTGCCAGCAGTGACGACAGGGGGCCGATGAGGCAGTACTTC. The chain carries TRBV25-1 and TRBJ2-7, with 10 positions matching TRBD1. The CDR3 consists of 14 residues. Germline-derived CDR1 and CDR2 are MGHDK and SYGVNS. With 3 bases clipped from V and 9 bases from J, the junction kept 8 bases outside the gene matches.

This chain links TRBV5-1 with TRBJ2-7, with a tentative D call TRBD2 (5 bases). The CDR3 totals 14 residues. CDR1 and CDR2 (germline): SGHRS, YFSETQ. V was trimmed by 7 bases and J by 2 bases, leaving 16 bases between them. The DNA of the CDR3 is TGCGCCAGCCGGGAAGGGTTACGGACCTACGAGCAGTACTTC. Translated: CASREGLRTYEQYF.

The rearrangement uses TRBV3-1 (or the pseudogene TRBV3-2) and TRBJ2-7, with D uncertain. Trimming shortened V by 5 bases and J by 7 bases, and 12 bases separated the two germline ends. The CDR3 is 12 residues long. In germline, CDR1 is LGHDT, CDR2 YNNKEL (reference sequence). The CDR3 spells CASSYLLREQYF. The CDR3 DNA reads TGTGCCAGCAGCTACCTCCTTAGGGAGCAGTACTTC.

The gene calls are TRBV11-1 and TRBJ2-5; D uncertain. The CDR3 covers 11 residues. V dropped 8 bases and J dropped 5 bases, with 9 bases sitting between them. Germline values: CDR1 SGHAT, CDR2 FQDESV (reference sequence). CDR3 amino acids: CASSQYETQYF. The CDR3 nucleotides read TGTGCCAGCTCCCAATACGAGACCCAGTACTTC.

Only a few counts were recorded for this clone. This chain's CDR3 is CATSAAGGPGNEQFF. The CDR3 nucleotides read TGTGCCACGTCGGCGGCGGGAGGCCCGGGCAATGAGCAGTTCTTC. J is TRBJ2-1 and V is TRBV10-3; the match to TRBD2 covers 8 bases. There are 15 residues in the CDR3. J gave up 6 bases and V 10 bases, and 14 bases lay outside the gene matches. CDR1 is ENHRY and CDR2 is SYGVKD in the germline V gene.